This is a list of T cell receptor beta chains from one sample in a study of immune evolution from preneoplasia to lung adenocarcinoma. Sequenced by immunoSEQ multiplex PCR; TCRdb stores in-frame clones only, minus some. This sample has a few thousand clones; around three quarters occur once, and the top ten carry over 8.5%. The material sequenced was FFPE lung adenocarcinoma in situ tissue. All receptors come from a person aged 55-85 years with lung adenocarcinoma. The CDR3 runs from the conserved cysteine through the conserved F or W. D genes are given only for firm matches. Only part of the rows carry a size: once, few, many, or a class if the clone is expanded.

j_gene,d_gene,v_gene,abundance,CDR3nt,CDR3aa
TRBJ2-3,-,TRBV7-6,-,TGTGCCAGCAGCTCCCCGTGGGTTGGAGATACGCAGTATTTT,CASSSPWVGDTQYF
TRBJ2-6,-,TRBV9,once,TGTGCCAGCAGCGTAGAATCTAGGGGGTATGGGGCCAACGTCCTGACTTTC,CASSVESRGYGANVLTF
TRBJ2-7,-,TRBV14,-,TGTGCCAGCAGCCCAGCGTGGTCCTACGAGCAGTACTTC,CASSPAWSYEQYF
TRBJ1-5,-,TRBV10-2,-,TGCGCCAGCAGGATGGCAGGCAATCAGCCCCAGCATTTT,CASRMAGNQPQHF
TRBJ2-2,-,TRBV18,few,TGTGCCAGCTCACCACCAAGGACGGGGCAGGCCACCGGGGAGCTGTTTTTT,CASSPPRTGQATGELFF
TRBJ2-5,-,TRBV30,-,TGTGCCTGGAGTGTAGTGGGAGGAGAGACCCAGTACTTC,CAWSVVGGETQYF
TRBJ1-3,-,TRBV5-1,once,TGCGCCAGCAGCAGAGGGGTTGATGGAAACACCATATATTTT,CASSRGVDGNTIYF
TRBJ2-5,TRBD1,TRBV30,-,TGTGCCTGGAGTGGGACAGGGTTCCAAGAGACCCAGTACTTC,CAWSGTGFQETQYF
TRBJ2-3,TRBD2,TRBV11-2,-,TGTGCCAGCACCCGGGTGGCGGGGGGGTTCACAGATACGCAGTATTTT,CASTRVAGGFTDTQYF
TRBJ1-6,-,TRBV7-6,-,TGTGCCAGCAGCTTGGGGGTCAGGACCACTAATTCACCCCTCCACTTT,CASSLGVRTTNSPLHF
TRBJ2-3,-,TRBV9,-,TGTGCCAGCAGCGTAAGGGAATTAGGGAGTACGCAGTATTTT,CASSVRELGSTQYF
TRBJ1-2,-,TRBV7-9,-,TGTGCCAGCAGCCCTACGGGACATTTTTATGGCTACACCTTC,CASSPTGHFYGYTF
TRBJ1-1,-,TRBV5-1,-,TGCGCCAGCAGTGAAAACACTGAAGCTTTCTTT,CASSENTEAFF
TRBJ2-7,-,TRBV11-2,-,TGTGCCAGCAGCCGACTAACAGAGTACGAGCAGTACTTC,CASSRLTEYEQYF
TRBJ1-4,-,TRBV29-1,-,TGCAGCGCCGGGTCTACGGAAAAACTGTTTTTT,CSAGSTEKLFF
TRBJ1-1,-,TRBV14,-,TGTGCCAGCAGCCAAGTGAGGTTCGCTGAAGCTTTCTTT,CASSQVRFAEAFF
TRBJ1-5,-,TRBV28,-,TGTGCCAGCAGTTCGTGGGAGGTAGGGTCACAGCCCCAGCATTTT,CASSSWEVGSQPQHF
TRBJ1-4,-,TRBV25-1,once,TGTGCCAGCAGTGAATTGGGAGGGGTAGGGTATGAAAAACTGTTTTTT,CASSELGGVGYEKLFF
TRBJ1-3,-,TRBV9,-,TGTGCCAGCAATCTAGAAGGGAGCTCTGGAAACACCATATATTTT,CASNLEGSSGNTIYF
TRBJ2-3,-,TRBV18,-,TGTGCCAGCTCACCCTCTCGCAAGGGGCGCGATCCAGATACGCAGTATTTT,CASSPSRKGRDPDTQYF
TRBJ1-2,-,TRBV7-2,-,TGTGCCAGCAGCCCCGGGGACCTTCATGGCTACACCTTC,CASSPGDLHGYTF
TRBJ1-4,-,TRBV7-9,-,TGTGCCAGCAGCTTAGCGTTGTCAGGGAGAATAAATGAAAAACTGTTTTTT,CASSLALSGRINEKLFF
TRBJ2-5,-,TRBV4-2,-,TGTGCCAGCAGCCAAGAACGCGGGACGGTCCAAGAGACCCAGTACTTC,CASSQERGTVQETQYF
TRBJ2-7,-,TRBV28,-,TGTGCCAGCAGGGGCGGGGGCAGCTCCTACGAGCAGTACTTC,CASRGGGSSYEQYF
TRBJ2-6,-,TRBV7-9,-,TGTGCCAGCAGTTATCCCTCTGGGGCCAACGTCCTGACTTTC,CASSYPSGANVLTF
TRBJ2-3,TRBD1,TRBV5-6,-,TGTGCCAGCAGCGTATGGGGGACAGGGAGGAAAGGTACGCAGTATTTT,CASSVWGTGRKGTQYF
TRBJ2-1,-,TRBV10-2,-,TGCGCCACCGCAATAGGGAATGAGCAGTTCTTC,CATAIGNEQFF
TRBJ2-7,TRBD2,TRBV27,-,TGTGCCAGCAGGTCCGGGACTAGCGGCTCCTACGAGCAGTACTTC,CASRSGTSGSYEQYF
TRBJ1-4,-,TRBV6-1,-,TGTGCCAGCAAGAGGAATGAAAAACTGTTTTTT,CASKRNEKLFF
TRBJ2-7,-,TRBV19,-,TGTGCCAGTAGTATTAGGCTGGGGGGAGAGACCTACGAGCAGTACTTC,CASSIRLGGETYEQYF